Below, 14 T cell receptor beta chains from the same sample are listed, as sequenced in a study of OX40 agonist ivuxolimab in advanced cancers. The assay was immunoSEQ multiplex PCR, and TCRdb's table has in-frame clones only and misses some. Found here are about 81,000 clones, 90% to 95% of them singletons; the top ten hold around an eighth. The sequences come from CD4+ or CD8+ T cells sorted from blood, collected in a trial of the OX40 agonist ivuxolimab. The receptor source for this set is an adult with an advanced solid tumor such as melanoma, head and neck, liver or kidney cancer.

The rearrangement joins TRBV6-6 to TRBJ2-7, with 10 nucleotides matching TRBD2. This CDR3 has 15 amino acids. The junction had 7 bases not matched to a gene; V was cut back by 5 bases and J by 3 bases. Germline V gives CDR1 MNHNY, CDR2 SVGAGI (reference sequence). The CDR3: CASSIAGGLNYEQYF. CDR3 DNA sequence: TGTGCCAGCAGTATAGCGGGGGGACTTAACTACGAGCAGTACTTC.

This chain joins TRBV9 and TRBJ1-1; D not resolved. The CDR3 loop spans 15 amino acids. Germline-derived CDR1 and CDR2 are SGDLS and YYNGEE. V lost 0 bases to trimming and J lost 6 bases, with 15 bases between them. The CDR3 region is CASSVVMAFSPEAFF. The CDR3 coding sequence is TGTGCCAGCAGCGTAGTGATGGCATTTAGCCCTGAAGCTTTCTTT.

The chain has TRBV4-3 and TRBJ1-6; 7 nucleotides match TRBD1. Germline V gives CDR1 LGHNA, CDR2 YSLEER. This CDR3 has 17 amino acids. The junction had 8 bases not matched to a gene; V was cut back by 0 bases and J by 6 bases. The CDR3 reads CASSQERGLPPNSPLHF. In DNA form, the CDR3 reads TGCGCCAGCAGCCAAGAGAGGGGGCTCCCCCCTAATTCACCCCTCCACTTT.

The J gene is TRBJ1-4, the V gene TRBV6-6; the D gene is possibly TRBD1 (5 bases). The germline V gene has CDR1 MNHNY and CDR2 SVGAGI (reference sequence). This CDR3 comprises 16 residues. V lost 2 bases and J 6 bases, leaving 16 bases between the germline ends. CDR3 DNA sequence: TGTGCCAGCAGTTACAAAGAGGGTTTGGGGGATGAAAAACTGTTTTTT. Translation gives CASSYKEGLGDEKLFF.

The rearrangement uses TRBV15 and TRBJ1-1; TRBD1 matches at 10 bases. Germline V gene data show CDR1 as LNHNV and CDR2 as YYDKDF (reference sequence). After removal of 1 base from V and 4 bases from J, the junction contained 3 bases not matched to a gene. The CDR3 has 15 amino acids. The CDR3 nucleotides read TGTGCCACCAGCAGAGTGGGGACAGGGGCCACTGAAGCTTTCTTT. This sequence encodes CATSRVGTGATEAFF.

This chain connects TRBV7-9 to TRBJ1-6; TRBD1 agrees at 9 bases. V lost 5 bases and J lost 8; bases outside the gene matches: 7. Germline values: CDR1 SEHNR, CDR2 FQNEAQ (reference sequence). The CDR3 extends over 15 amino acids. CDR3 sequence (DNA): TGTGCCAGCAGCCTCCGGGACAGGGCATATTCACCCCTCCACTTT. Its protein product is CASSLRDRAYSPLHF.

CDR3 bases: TGCGCCAGCAGCCAAGTAGCGGGGGATACGCAGTATTTT. Protein product: CASSQVAGDTQYF. The J gene is TRBJ2-3, the V gene TRBV4-1; 8 nucleotides line up with TRBD2. Germline V lookup: CDR1 MGHRA, CDR2 YSYEKL. The J segment lost 6 bases and the V segment lost 1 base, leaving 0 bases of the junction unmatched. This CDR3 comprises 13 residues.

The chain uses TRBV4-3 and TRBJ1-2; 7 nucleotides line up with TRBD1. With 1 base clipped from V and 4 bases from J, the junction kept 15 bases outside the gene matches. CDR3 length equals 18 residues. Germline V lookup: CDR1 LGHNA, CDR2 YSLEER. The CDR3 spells CASSQGYLLGQRSYGYTF. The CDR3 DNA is TGCGCCAGCAGCCAAGGCTACCTTCTGGGACAGAGGAGCTATGGCTACACCTTC.

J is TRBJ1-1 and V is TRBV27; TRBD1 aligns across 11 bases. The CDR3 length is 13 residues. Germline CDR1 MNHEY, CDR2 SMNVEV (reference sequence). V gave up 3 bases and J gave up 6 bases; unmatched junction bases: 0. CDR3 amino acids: CASSLGQGAEAFF. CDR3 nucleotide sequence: TGTGCCAGCAGTTTGGGACAGGGGGCTGAAGCTTTCTTT.

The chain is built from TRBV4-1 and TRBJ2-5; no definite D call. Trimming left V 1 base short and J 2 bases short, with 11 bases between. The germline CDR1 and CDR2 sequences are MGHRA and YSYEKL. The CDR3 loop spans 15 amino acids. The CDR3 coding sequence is TGCGCCAGCAGCCAAGTTGGCGCTATACAAGAGACCCAGTACTTC. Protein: CASSQVGAIQETQYF.

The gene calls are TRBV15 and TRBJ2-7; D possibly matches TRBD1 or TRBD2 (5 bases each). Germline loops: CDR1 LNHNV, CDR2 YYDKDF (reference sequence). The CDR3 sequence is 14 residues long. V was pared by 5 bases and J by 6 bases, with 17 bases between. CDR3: CATSLRDGPLEQYF. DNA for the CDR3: TGTGCCACCAGCCTCCGGGACGGACCCCTCGAGCAGTACTTC.

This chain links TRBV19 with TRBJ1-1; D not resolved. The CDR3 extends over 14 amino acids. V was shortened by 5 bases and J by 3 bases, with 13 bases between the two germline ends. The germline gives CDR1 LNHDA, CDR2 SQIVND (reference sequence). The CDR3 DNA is TGTGCCAGTAGTGCGTACGGGAGGGACACTGAAGCTTTCTTT. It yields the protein CASSAYGRDTEAFF.

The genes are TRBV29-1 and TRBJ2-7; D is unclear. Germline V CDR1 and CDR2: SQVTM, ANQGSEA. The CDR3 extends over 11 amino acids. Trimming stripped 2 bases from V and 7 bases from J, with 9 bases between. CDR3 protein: CSVETGREQYF. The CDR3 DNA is TGCAGCGTTGAAACCGGCAGGGAGCAGTACTTC.

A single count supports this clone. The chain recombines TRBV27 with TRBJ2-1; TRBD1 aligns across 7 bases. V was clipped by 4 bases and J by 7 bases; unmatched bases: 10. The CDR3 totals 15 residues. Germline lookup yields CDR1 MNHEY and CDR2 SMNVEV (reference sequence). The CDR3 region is CASSSTPGTVNEQFF. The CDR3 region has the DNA TGTGCCAGCAGTTCGACCCCAGGGACAGTTAATGAGCAGTTCTTC.